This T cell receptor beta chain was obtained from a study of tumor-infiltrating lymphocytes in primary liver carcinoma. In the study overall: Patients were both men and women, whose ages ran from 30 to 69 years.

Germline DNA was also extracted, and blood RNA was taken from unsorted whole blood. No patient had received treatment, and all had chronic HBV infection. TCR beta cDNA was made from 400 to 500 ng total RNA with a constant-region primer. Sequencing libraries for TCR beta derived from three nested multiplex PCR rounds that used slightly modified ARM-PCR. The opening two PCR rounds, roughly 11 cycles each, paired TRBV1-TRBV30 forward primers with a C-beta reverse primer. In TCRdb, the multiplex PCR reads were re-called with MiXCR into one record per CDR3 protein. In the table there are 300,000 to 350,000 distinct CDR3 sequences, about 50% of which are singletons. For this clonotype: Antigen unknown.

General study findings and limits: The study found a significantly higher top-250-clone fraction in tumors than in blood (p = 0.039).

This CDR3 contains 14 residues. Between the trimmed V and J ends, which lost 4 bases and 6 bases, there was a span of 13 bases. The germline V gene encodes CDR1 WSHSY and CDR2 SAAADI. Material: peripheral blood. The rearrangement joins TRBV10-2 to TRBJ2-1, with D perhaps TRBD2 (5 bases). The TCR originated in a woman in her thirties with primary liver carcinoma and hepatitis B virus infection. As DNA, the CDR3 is TGCGCCAGCAGTGGGTATACTAGACGCAATGAGCAGTTCTTC. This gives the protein CASSGYTRRNEQFF.